The TCR beta chain under discussion was sequenced for a study of TIL therapy for anti-PD-1-resistant metastatic lung cancer. For the study at large: Half of patients were current or former smokers.

Trimming removed 5 bases from V and 4 bases from J, with 12 bases in between. Germline V gene sequence: CDR1 SEHNR, CDR2 FQNEAQ (reference sequence). The CDR3 contains 13 residues. Time point specified: pre-treatment sample, taken before nivolumab and TIL therapy. The tumor samples were excised metastases, mostly pleural nodules or supraclavicular lymph nodes. The libraries were made with immunoSEQ v3. Measured with immunoSEQ multiplex PCR; TCRdb has only the in-frame clones, and not every one. The sample has 45,000 to 60,000 clones, approximately 70% seen once. Specimen: tumor tissue, collected at baseline. The rearrangement joins TRBV7-9 to TRBJ2-7; D not certain. The TCR was taken from a person between 30 and 79 years old with non-small cell lung cancer. The CDR3 nucleotides read TGTGCCAGCAGCGGCCCGGGCCGGTACGAGCAGTACTTC. It specifies CASSGPGRYEQYF.